Listed here are 12 T cell receptor beta chains from one sample, sequenced in a study of T cells in Graves' hyperthyroidism and ophthalmopathy. Amplification targeted TCR beta CDR3 regions from RNA transcripts. RT-PCR in the first round (using the HTBI primer set) targeted the TCR CDR3. Via MiXCR, TCRdb re-called the multiplex PCR reads, giving one row per CDR3 protein. The data hold some 570,000 distinct CDR3 sequences, with roughly 17% observed a single time. Input material: blood. These receptors were collected from a woman younger than 30 with Graves' ophthalmopathy.

There are a few counts of this clonotype. The chain links TRBV20-1 to TRBJ2-1, with D unclear. Germline CDR1 reads DFQATT; CDR2 reads SNEGSKA (reference sequence). V was pared by 6 bases and J by 3 bases, with 6 bases between. This CDR3 region has 11 residues. Here the CDR3 DNA reads TGCAGTGCGAAAGACTACAATGAGCAGTTCTTC. Translated, it gives CSAKDYNEQFF.

This clonotype was observed many times. The chain combines TRBV11-3 with TRBJ2-1; D remains unclear. Germline loops: CDR1 SGHNT, CDR2 YENEEA. The CDR3 runs to 14 residues. Trimming stripped 3 bases from V and 4 bases from J, with 10 bases between. The CDR3 region is CASSFGVPYNEQFF. Here the CDR3 DNA reads TGTGCCAGCAGCTTTGGGGTTCCGTACAATGAGCAGTTCTTC.

This clonotype was seen at least ten times. The CDR3 DNA reads as TGTGCCAGCAGCCACCCAGGACAGCAACGCACAGATACGCAGTATTTT. Its translation is CASSHPGQQRTDTQYF. The chain joins TRBV3-1 to TRBJ2-3, with D tentatively TRBD1 (6 bases). Germline V lookup: CDR1 LGHDT, CDR2 YNNKEL (reference sequence). The length of the CDR3 is 16 residues. Trimming took off 3 bases at V and 1 base at J, with 14 bases between the two ends.

This clonotype was counted ten times or more. The chain has TRBV12-3 or TRBV12-4 and TRBJ1-1, with D possibly being TRBD1 (6 bases). Trimming left V 5 bases short and J 1 base short, with 17 bases between. The CDR3 has 16 residues. The CDR3 DNA follows: TGTGCCAGCAGTCCTTCAATACAGGGCCGGAACACTGAAGCTTTCTTT. Protein: CASSPSIQGRNTEAFF.

V gene TRBV29-1 combines with J gene TRBJ1-1, with D perhaps matching TRBD1 (5 bases). Per germline, CDR1 SQVTM and CDR2 ANQGSEA. This CDR3 is 12 amino acids long. The V gene lost 7 bases and the J gene lost 4 bases, with 13 bases spanning the gap. The CDR3 loop is CSALGRVTEAFF. CDR3 bases: TGCAGCGCCCTGGGGCGCGTCACTGAAGCTTTCTTT.

This clonotype was counted between two and nine times. The chain carries TRBV5-6 and TRBJ1-2; unclear D gene. The V gene's germline CDR1 is SGHDT and CDR2 YYEEEE. The CDR3 extends over 13 amino acids. V was shortened by 5 bases and J by 5 bases, with 13 bases between the two germline ends. The CDR3 DNA follows: TGTGCCAGCAGGCAACAAACGGAGTATGGCTACACCTTC. This codes for CASRQQTEYGYTF.

The table lists this clonotype with many counts. The chain is built from TRBV20-1 and TRBJ2-1; TRBD2 is a possible D gene (7 bases). Between the trimmed V and J ends, which lost 6 bases and 6 bases, there was a span of 15 bases. The length of the CDR3 is 13 residues. Germline lookup yields CDR1 DFQATT and CDR2 SNEGSKA (reference sequence). The CDR3 region has the DNA TGCAGTGCGGGGGCGGGAGTAGCCAATGAGCAGTTCTTC. Its protein is CSAGAGVANEQFF.

This clonotype was recorded at least ten times. V is TRBV6-2 or TRBV6-3 and J is TRBJ2-5; tentatively, D is TRBD1 or TRBD2 (6 bases each). This CDR3 is 20 amino acids long. V lost 2 bases and J lost 5, with 30 bases in between. Germline CDR1 and CDR2: MNHEY and SVGEGT. This chain's CDR3 is CASSYGLTGSPGALTETQYF. The CDR3 DNA reads as TGTGCCAGCAGTTACGGTCTAACCGGGAGCCCAGGGGCCCTCACTGAGACCCAGTACTTC.

The V and J genes are TRBV27 and TRBJ1-5, with D perhaps TRBD1 (6 bases). CDR3 size: 12 residues. CDR1 and CDR2 from the germline V gene are MNHEY and SMNVEV (reference sequence). V was trimmed by 6 bases and J by 7 bases, leaving 10 bases between them. DNA for the CDR3: TGTGCCAGCAGGTCCAGGGGCCAGCCCCAGCATTTT. This codes for CASRSRGQPQHF.

This clonotype was seen ten or more times. The CDR3 DNA reads as TGCAGTGCTAGAGAACGGGGAAATTCACCCCTCCACTTT. The encoded protein is CSARERGNSPLHF. This chain uses TRBV20-1 with TRBJ1-6; D unresolved. Germline lookup yields CDR1 DFQATT and CDR2 SNEGSKA (reference sequence). The CDR3 spans 13 residues. V lost 0 bases and J 7 bases, leaving 7 bases between the germline ends.

This clonotype was recorded at least ten times. The V and J genes are TRBV7-2 and TRBJ2-3, with D possibly matching TRBD2 (6 bases). The CDR3 is made up of 14 amino acids. CDR1 is SGHTA, CDR2 FQGNSA, per germline. Deletions cut 5 bases from V and 1 base from J, with 10 bases between. This chain's CDR3 is CASSVSSGTDTQYF. Here the CDR3 DNA reads TGTGCCAGCAGCGTTTCTAGCGGCACAGATACGCAGTATTTT.

This clonotype was recorded at least ten times. The chain employs TRBV28 and TRBJ2-1, with TRBD2 matching over 8 bases. Looked up from germline, CDR1 is MDHEN and CDR2 is SYDVKM. The CDR3 has 16 amino acids. The J segment lost 0 bases and the V segment lost 5 bases, leaving 6 bases of the junction unmatched. The CDR3 nucleotides are TGTGCCAGCAGTCGACTAGCGATCAGCTCCTACAATGAGCAGTTCTTC. It encodes CASSRLAISSYNEQFF.